In its sample, the clone carrying this T cell receptor (beta chain) was seen once. This record belongs to a study of shared T cell receptors in the human thymus. Germline CDR1 MDHEN, CDR2 SYDVKM. This CDR3 comprises 16 residues. The J segment lost 2 bases and the V segment lost 2 bases, leaving 5 bases of the junction unmatched. Some clones are missing from TCRdb's copy, which holds only in-frame ones; the method was immunoSEQ multiplex PCR. Of about 660,000 clones in the sample, approximately 87% were seen once. This sample also appeared in a second study, on human thymus T cells. That report notes: Infants, healthy and Finnish, who were having corrective surgery for congenital heart defects served as donors. Resections from corrective heart surgery supplied the thymus tissue. Reports from related research described highly overlapping thymic repertoires among unrelated individuals.

The gene calls are TRBV28 and TRBJ2-3; 9 nucleotides line up with TRBD2. The sample consisted of thymocytes. The origin of this receptor is a boy under three years old with a congenital heart defect. The CDR3 reads CASSLVAGVDTDTQYF. The CDR3 DNA follows: TGTGCCAGCAGTTTAGTAGCGGGAGTCGACACAGATACGCAGTATTTT.